What follows are 11 T cell receptor beta chains derived from one specimen sequenced in a study of tumor-infiltrating lymphocytes in localized non-small cell lung cancer. Only in-frame clones appear in the TCRdb table, and some are missing; sequencing was by immunoSEQ multiplex PCR. This table has about 16,000 clones, over 70% appearing once. Sequencing was performed on lung tumor tissue. The source is a human donor with non-small cell lung cancer.

V and J are TRBV6-1 and TRBJ2-2; 9 nucleotides line up with TRBD1. The CDR3 totals 15 residues. Germline values: CDR1 MNHNS, CDR2 SASEGT. V lost 6 bases, J lost 6 bases, and 8 bases stayed unmatched. The CDR3 is CASRVSGQGPGELFF. The CDR3 region has the DNA TGTGCCAGCAGGGTTTCGGGACAGGGCCCCGGGGAGCTGTTTTTT.

The chain is built from TRBV7-6 and TRBJ1-1; no definite D call. The CDR3 totals 16 residues. The V gene's germline CDR1 is SGHVS and CDR2 FNYEAQ. Trimming removed 3 bases at V and 1 base at J, with 15 bases between. The CDR3 region is CASSFREGSRNTEAFF. The DNA for the CDR3 is TGTGCCAGCAGCTTTAGAGAGGGAAGTCGGAACACTGAAGCTTTCTTT.

The V gene is TRBV5-6, the J gene TRBJ2-5; D remains ambiguous. CDR3 length: 13 residues. CDR1 and CDR2 from the germline V gene are SGHDT and YYEEEE. Between the trimmed V and J ends, which lost 0 bases and 3 bases, there was a span of 6 bases. The CDR3 sequence: CASSLAPEETQYF. The DNA for the CDR3 is TGTGCCAGCAGCTTGGCGCCAGAAGAGACCCAGTACTTC.

The V call is TRBV2, the J call TRBJ2-7, with D uncertain. This CDR3 contains 12 residues. Looked up from germline, CDR1 is SNHLY and CDR2 is FYNNEI. Deletions cut 4 bases from V and 7 bases from J, with 11 bases between. The CDR3: CASSAGPVEQYF. CDR3 sequence (DNA): TGTGCCAGCAGTGCCGGGCCCGTGGAGCAGTACTTC.

The gene calls are TRBV5-1 and TRBJ1-1, with D possibly TRBD1 on 6 matching bases. V was pared by 2 bases and J by 4 bases, with 12 bases between. Germline V lookup: CDR1 SGHRS, CDR2 YFSETQ. The CDR3 covers 14 residues. CDR3: CASSFGRGSTEAFF. The CDR3 DNA is TGCGCCAGCAGCTTTGGAAGGGGGAGCACTGAAGCTTTCTTT.

V gene TRBV18 combines with J gene TRBJ1-5, with D perhaps TRBD1 (6 bases). Looked up from germline, CDR1 is KGHSH and CDR2 is LQKENI. The CDR3 sequence is 16 residues long. Trimming stripped 4 bases from V and 1 base from J, with 14 bases between. The CDR3 DNA reads TGTGCCAGCTCACTGATGGACAGAGAAAGCAATCAGCCCCAGCATTTT. Amino acids: CASSLMDRESNQPQHF.

This chain connects TRBV15 to TRBJ2-7, with a possible D match to TRBD2 (5 bases). V dropped 1 base and J dropped 1 base, with 8 bases sitting between them. The germline V gene has CDR1 LNHNV and CDR2 YYDKDF (reference sequence). CDR3 size: 14 residues. The CDR3 DNA follows: TGTGCCACCAGCAGAGGCCGGGAATCCTACGAGCAGTACTTC. Protein sequence: CATSRGRESYEQYF. Drawing the rest from reference TRBV15 and TRBJ2-7, the complete variable domain is DAMVIQNPRYQVTQFGKPVTLSCSQTLNHNVMYWYQQKSSQAPKLLFHYYDKDFNNEADTPDNFQSRRPNTSFCFLDIRSPGLGDTAMYLCATSRGRESYEQYFGPGTRLTVT.

This rearrangement joins TRBV5-1 to TRBJ2-2, with D maybe TRBD1 (5 bases). V gave up 3 bases and J gave up 2 bases, with 14 bases separating them. Germline V CDR1 and CDR2: SGHRS, YFSETQ. There are 16 residues in the CDR3. The CDR3 here is CASSSLSTGNTGELFF. CDR3 sequence (DNA): TGCGCCAGCAGCTCCCTCTCTACAGGCAACACCGGGGAGCTGTTTTTT.

This clone was picked up a small number of times. This chain uses TRBV28 with TRBJ1-4; 9 nucleotides agree with TRBD1. From germline, CDR1 is MDHEN and CDR2 SYDVKM. V was clipped by 7 bases and J by 8 bases; unmatched bases: 17. The CDR3 covers 17 residues. This chain's CDR3 is CASTPTGGAWTFEKLFF. For the CDR3, the DNA is TGTGCCAGCACCCCCACAGGGGGCGCCTGGACCTTCGAAAAACTGTTTTTT.

This chain connects TRBV28 to TRBJ2-5; D is perhaps TRBD2 (5 bases). In germline, CDR1 is MDHEN, CDR2 SYDVKM. The CDR3 runs to 14 residues. Trimming removed 3 bases at V and 2 bases at J, with 10 bases between. CDR3 region: CASSLASRQETQYF. In DNA, the CDR3 is TGTGCCAGCAGTTTGGCTAGCCGACAAGAGACCCAGTACTTC.

The genes are TRBV2 and TRBJ1-5; D not certain. The CDR3 length is 14 residues. CDR1 is SNHLY and CDR2 is FYNNEI in the germline V gene. The V end was cut by 6 bases, the J end by 0 bases, with 9 bases between. The CDR3 is CASRKGNSNQPQHF. In DNA, the CDR3 is TGTGCCAGCAGGAAGGGAAATAGCAATCAGCCCCAGCATTTT.